This T cell receptor (beta chain) was sequenced during a study of blood T cell repertoires in COVID-19 (dated by TCRdb to about 2020). Concerning the study at large: The collaborator samples originated in the United States, Italy and Spain and spanned the acute and convalescent phases of COVID-19. Where available, HLA class I and class II types were obtained from metadata supplied by the sample provider rather than from assay-based typing. The prospective study material was composed of cDNA or gDNA derived from T cells, B-cell-depleted T cells, or PBMCs. Nearly every sample came with metadata listing a de-identified subject ID, COVID-19 status, age in years and sex. The samples were drawn from two sources: the first 160 participants of the ongoing ImmuneRACE study, and 1,200 or so subjects contributed by 6 global collaborators. The repertoires were released in a freely available public database meant as a resource for research on the immune response to SARS-CoV-2. Subjects who had been exposed to COVID-19, were actively infected with it, or had recovered from it provided the deeply sampled blood TCRbeta repertoires that made up the dataset.

General conclusions and limits of the study: The quantity of clinical and demographic metadata differed by source and by participant and was supplied without curation.

TCRbeta CDR3 regions were amplified from genomic DNA using the immunoSEQ Assay, a bias-controlled multiplex PCR. On the study's bioinformatics: Within the assay, amplification of reference gene primers was used to estimate how many nucleated cells each sample contained. To quantify the absolute abundance of each unique TCRbeta CDR3 rearrangement, sequence reads were collapsed and filtered. For each sample, productive Simpson clonality was calculated as the square root of Simpson's diversity index over productive rearrangements. TCRdb provides this immuneACCESS table in a form limited to in-frame rearrangements. Some clones are lacking; in checked studies, under half of them reflect an unresolved V gene, and why the rest are absent is not known. D and trimming come from the DNA, and the V and J calls and clone size come from that table. The sample table records a few hundred thousand clones; roughly nine tenths of these occur just once. The ten most abundant clones make up about 12% of the sample.

Inclusive of the bounding cysteine and phenylalanine, the CDR3 is 14 residues long. The only DNA kept is the CDR3, 42 bases in frame from the first base. Per the germline V gene, SQVTM is the CDR1 and ANQGSEA is the CDR2. The junction carries 15 bases between V and J, which are trimmed by 7 bases and 0 bases respectively. This clone appeared a few times. What this receptor recognizes is not known. No quality values exist for individual bases; no much larger clone is one base distant. Samples from volunteer blood donors who had recovered from COVID-19 were contributed by a second Seattle source. Whole blood was collected in K2EDTA tubes by collaborating institutions according to the institutions' own protocols. For TCRbeta analysis, collaborators shipped samples as frozen whole blood, isolated PBMCs, or DNA extracted from either of those sample types.

In this chain, TRBV29-1 is recombined with TRBJ1-1, and the D gene may be TRBD1, 5 bases matching. What was sequenced was peripheral blood. The sequence derives from a woman aged 18-30 years who had recovered from COVID-19. CDR3 region: CSAQQVLMNTEAFF. The nucleotide sequence is TGCAGCGCCCAACAGGTACTAATGAACACTGAAGCTTTCTTT.